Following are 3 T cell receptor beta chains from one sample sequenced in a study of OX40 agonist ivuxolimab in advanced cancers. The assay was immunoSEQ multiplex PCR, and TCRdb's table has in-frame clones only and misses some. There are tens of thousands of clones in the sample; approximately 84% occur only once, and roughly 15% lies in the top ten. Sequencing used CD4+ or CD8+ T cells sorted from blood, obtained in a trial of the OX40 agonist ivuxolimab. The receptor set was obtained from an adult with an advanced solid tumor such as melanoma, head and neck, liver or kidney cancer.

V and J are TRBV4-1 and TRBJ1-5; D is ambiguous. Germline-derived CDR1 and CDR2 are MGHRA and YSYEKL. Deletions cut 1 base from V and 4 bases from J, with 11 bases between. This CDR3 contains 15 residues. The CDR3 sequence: CASSQALSGNQPQHF. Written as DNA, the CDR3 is TGCGCCAGCAGCCAAGCCCTGTCGGGGAATCAGCCCCAGCATTTT.

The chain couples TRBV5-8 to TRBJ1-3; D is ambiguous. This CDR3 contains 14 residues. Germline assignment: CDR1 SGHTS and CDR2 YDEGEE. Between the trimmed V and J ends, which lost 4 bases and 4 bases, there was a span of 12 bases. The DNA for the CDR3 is TGTGCCAGCAGCCCAGGATTTTCCGGAAACACCATATATTTT. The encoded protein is CASSPGFSGNTIYF.

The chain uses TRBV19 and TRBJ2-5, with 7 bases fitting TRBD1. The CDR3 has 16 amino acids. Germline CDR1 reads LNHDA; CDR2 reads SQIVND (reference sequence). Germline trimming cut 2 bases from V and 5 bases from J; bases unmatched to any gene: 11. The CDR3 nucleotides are TGTGCCAGTAGTATACCTTCCCGAGGGGGCGGCGAGACCCAGTACTTC. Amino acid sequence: CASSIPSRGGGETQYF.